The clone carrying this T cell receptor beta chain has at least ten counts. The CDR3 is 12 amino acids. CDR1 is SQVTM, CDR2 ANQGSEA, per germline. V gave up 6 bases and J gave up 5 bases; unmatched junction bases: 2. Unique molecular identifiers were built into the TCRbeta library. TCRdb processed the PCR reads anew with MiXCR; each CDR3 protein has one entry. In the table there are about 610,000 distinct CDR3 sequences, over 9.5% of which are singletons. This sample stems from a study of T-cell reconstitution after alpha-beta-depleted transplantation in children. The clonotype comes from a human donor who donated a stem cell graft to a child with acute myeloid leukemia. The rearrangement joins TRBV29-1 to TRBJ2-5, with TRBD2 matching over 11 bases. Sequencing used PBMCs from the stem cell graft donor, obtained from the stem cell graft. CDR3 in amino acids: CSVLAGGETQYF. CDR3 coding DNA: TGCAGCGTCTTAGCGGGAGGGGAGACCCAGTACTTC.